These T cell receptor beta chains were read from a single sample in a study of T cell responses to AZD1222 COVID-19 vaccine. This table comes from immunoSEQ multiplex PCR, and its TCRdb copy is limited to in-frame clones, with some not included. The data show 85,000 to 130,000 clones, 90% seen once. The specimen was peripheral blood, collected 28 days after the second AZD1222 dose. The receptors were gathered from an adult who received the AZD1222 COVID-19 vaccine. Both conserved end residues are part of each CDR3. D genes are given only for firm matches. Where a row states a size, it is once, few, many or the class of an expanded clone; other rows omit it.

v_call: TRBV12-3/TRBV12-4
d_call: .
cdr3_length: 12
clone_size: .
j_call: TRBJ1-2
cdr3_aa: CASSFDGDGYTF
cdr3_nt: TGTGCCAGCAGTTTCGATGGGGATGGCTACACCTTC

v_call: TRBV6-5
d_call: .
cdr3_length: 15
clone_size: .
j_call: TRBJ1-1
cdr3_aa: CASSYSPGAGTEAFF
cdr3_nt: TGTGCCAGCAGTTACTCCCCCGGGGCTGGGACTGAAGCTTTCTTT

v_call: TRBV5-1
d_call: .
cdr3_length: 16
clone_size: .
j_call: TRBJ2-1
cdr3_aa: CASSLRRGSSYNEQFF
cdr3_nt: TGCGCCAGCAGCTTGAGACGGGGGAGCTCCTACAATGAGCAGTTCTTC

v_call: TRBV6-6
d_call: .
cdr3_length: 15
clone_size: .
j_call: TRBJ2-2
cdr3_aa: CASSYSTADTGELFF
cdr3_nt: TGTGCCAGCAGTTACTCGACGGCGGACACCGGGGAGCTGTTTTTT

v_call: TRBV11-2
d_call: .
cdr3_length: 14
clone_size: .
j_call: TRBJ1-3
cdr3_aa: CASSLGGSGNTIYF
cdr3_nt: TGTGCCAGCAGCTTAGGTGGCTCTGGAAACACCATATATTTT

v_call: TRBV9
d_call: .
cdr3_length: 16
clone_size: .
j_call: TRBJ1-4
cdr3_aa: CASSDPREATNEKLFF
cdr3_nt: TGTGCCAGCAGCGATCCAAGGGAGGCAACTAATGAAAAACTGTTTTTT

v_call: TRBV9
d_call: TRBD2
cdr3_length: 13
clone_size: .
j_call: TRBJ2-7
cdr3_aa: CASSPWRRGEQYF
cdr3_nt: TGTGCCAGCAGCCCCTGGAGGCGGGGGGAGCAGTACTTC

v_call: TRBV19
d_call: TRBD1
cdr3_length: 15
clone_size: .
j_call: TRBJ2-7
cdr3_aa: CASSSLGTAIYEQYF
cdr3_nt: TGTGCCAGTAGTTCTTTAGGGACAGCCATCTACGAGCAGTACTTC

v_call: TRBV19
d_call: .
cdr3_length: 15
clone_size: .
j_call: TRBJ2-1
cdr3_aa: CASRSTGTSYNEQFF
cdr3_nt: TGTGCCAGTAGATCAACCGGGACATCCTACAATGAGCAGTTCTTC

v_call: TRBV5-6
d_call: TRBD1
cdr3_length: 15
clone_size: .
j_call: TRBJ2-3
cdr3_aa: CASSFSEGAADTQYF
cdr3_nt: TGTGCCAGCAGCTTTAGTGAGGGGGCAGCAGATACGCAGTATTTT

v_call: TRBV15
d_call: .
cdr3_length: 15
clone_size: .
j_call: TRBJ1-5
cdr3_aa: CATSRDLDQVQPQHF
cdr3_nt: TGTGCCACCAGCAGAGATCTGGACCAGGTCCAGCCCCAGCATTTT

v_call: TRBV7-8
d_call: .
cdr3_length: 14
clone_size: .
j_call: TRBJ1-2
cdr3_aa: CASSPTLLTGGYTF
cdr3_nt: TGTGCCAGCAGCCCAACCCTTCTAACAGGAGGCTACACCTTC

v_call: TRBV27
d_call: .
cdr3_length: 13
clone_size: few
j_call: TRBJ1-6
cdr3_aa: CASSLGGNSPLHF
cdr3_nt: TGTGCCAGCAGTTTGGGTGGGAATTCACCCCTCCACTTT

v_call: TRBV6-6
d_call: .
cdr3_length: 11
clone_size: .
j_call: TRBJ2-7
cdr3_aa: CASSPPGEQYF
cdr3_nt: TGTGCCAGCAGTCCCCCGGGGGAGCAGTACTTC

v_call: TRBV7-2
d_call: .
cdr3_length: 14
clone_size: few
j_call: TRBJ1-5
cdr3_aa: CASSLAVAQQPQHF
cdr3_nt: TGTGCCAGCAGCTTAGCGGTCGCCCAGCAGCCCCAGCATTTT

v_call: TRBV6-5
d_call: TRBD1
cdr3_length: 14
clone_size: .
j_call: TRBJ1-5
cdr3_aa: CASTGTASNQPQHF
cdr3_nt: TGTGCCAGCACCGGGACAGCTAGCAATCAGCCCCAGCATTTT

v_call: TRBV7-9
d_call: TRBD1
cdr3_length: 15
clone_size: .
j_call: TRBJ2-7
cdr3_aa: CASSLVGTGLYEQYF
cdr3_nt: TGTGCCAGCAGCTTAGTCGGGACAGGGCTATACGAGCAGTACTTC

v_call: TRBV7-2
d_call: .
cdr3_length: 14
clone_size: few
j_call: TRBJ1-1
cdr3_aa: CASSLVSRNTEAFF
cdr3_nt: TGTGCCAGCAGCTTAGTTTCCCGGAACACTGAAGCTTTCTTT

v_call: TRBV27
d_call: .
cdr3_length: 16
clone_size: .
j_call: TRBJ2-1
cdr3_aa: CASSLGTGSVYNEQFF
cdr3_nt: TGTGCCAGCAGTTTAGGAACAGGGTCTGTCTACAATGAGCAGTTCTTC

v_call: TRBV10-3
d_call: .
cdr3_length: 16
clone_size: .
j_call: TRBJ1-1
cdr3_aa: CAIKNGASSRNTEAFF
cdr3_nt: TGTGCCATCAAAAACGGGGCTAGCTCTCGGAACACTGAAGCTTTCTTT

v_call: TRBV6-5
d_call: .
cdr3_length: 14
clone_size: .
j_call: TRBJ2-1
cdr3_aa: CASSWGTPGDEQFF
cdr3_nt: TGTGCCAGCAGTTGGGGGACTCCTGGAGATGAGCAGTTCTTC

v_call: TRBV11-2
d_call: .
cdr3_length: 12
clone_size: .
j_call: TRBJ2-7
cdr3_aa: CASSPTDYEQYF
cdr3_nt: TGTGCCAGCAGCCCGACCGACTACGAGCAGTACTTC

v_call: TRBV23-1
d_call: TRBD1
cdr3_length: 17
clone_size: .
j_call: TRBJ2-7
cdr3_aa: CASTSGYIGTAIYEQYF
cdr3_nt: TGCGCCAGCACCTCAGGGTATATCGGGACAGCGATCTACGAGCAGTACTTC

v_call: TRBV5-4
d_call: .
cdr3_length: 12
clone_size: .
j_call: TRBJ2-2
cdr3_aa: CASRDWPGELFF
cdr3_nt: TGTGCCAGCAGGGATTGGCCCGGGGAGCTGTTTTTT

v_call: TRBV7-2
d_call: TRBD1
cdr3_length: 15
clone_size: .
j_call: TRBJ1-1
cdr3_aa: CASSLVGDRDTEAFF
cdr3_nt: TGTGCCAGCAGCTTAGTCGGGGACAGAGATACTGAAGCTTTCTTT

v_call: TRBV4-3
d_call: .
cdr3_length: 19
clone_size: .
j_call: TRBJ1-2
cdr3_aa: CASSQDSRGMTGFNYGYTF
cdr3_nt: TGCGCCAGCAGCCAAGATTCGCGAGGGATGACTGGATTCAACTATGGCTACACCTTC

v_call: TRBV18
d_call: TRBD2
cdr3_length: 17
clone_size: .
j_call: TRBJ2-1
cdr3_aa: CASSSLAGGSSYNEQFF
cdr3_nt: TGTGCCAGCTCATCCCTGGCGGGGGGAAGCTCCTACAATGAGCAGTTCTTC

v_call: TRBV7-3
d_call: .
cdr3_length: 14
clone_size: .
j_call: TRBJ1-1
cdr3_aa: CASSLTASGTEAFF
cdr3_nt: TGTGCCAGCAGCTTAACGGCATCGGGCACTGAAGCTTTCTTT

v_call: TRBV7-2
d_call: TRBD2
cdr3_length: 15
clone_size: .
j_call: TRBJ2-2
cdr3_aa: CASLLAGTNTGELFF
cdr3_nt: TGTGCCAGCCTACTAGCGGGGACGAACACCGGGGAGCTGTTTTTT

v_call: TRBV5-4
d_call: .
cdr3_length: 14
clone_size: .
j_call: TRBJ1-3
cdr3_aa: CASSQSFSGNTIYF
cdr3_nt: TGTGCCAGCAGCCAAAGTTTCTCTGGAAACACCATATATTTT

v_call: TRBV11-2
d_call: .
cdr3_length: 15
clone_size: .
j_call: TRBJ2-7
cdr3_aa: CASSLKLAEHYEQYF
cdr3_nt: TGTGCCAGCAGCTTAAAATTAGCAGAGCACTACGAGCAGTACTTC

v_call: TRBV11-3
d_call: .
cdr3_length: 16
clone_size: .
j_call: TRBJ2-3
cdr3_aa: CASSLGSGVGTDTQYF
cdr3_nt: TGTGCCAGCAGCTTAGGGTCGGGGGTAGGCACAGATACGCAGTATTTT

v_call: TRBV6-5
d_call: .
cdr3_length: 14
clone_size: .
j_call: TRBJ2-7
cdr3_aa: CASSYDRVPSEQYF
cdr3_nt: TGTGCCAGCAGTTACGATCGGGTACCCTCCGAGCAGTACTTC

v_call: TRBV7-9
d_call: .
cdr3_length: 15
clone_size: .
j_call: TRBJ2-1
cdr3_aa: CASSLAAGMGNEQFF
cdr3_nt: TGTGCCAGCAGCTTAGCGGCAGGTATGGGGAATGAGCAGTTCTTC

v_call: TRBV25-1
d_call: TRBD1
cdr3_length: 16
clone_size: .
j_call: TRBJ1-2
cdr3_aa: CASSGPGQGVYYGYTF
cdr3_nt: TGTGCCAGCAGTGGACCGGGACAGGGGGTATACTATGGCTACACCTTC

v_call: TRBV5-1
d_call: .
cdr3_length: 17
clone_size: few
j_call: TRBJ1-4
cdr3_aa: CASSLGGQPWPNEKLFF
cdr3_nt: TGCGCCAGCAGCTTGGGGGGGCAGCCTTGGCCAAATGAAAAACTGTTTTTT

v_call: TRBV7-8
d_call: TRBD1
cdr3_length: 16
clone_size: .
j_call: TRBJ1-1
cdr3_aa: CASSAVQGAGYTEAFF
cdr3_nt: TGTGCCAGCAGCGCTGTACAGGGGGCCGGTTACACTGAAGCTTTCTTT

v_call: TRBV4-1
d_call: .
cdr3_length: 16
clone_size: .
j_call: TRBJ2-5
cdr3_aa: CASSQDLAGSRFSQYF
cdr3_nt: TGCGCCAGCAGCCAAGATCTGGCGGGCTCTCGCTTCTCCCAGTACTTC

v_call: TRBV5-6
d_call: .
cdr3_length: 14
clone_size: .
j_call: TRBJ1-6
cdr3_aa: CASEERGVDSPLHF
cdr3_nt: TGTGCCAGCGAAGAAAGGGGGGTTGATTCACCCCTCCACTTT

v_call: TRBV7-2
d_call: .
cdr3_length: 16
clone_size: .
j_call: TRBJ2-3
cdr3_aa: CASSPGAAPSTDTQYF
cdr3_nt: TGTGCCAGCAGCCCGGGGGCCGCCCCTAGCACAGATACGCAGTATTTT

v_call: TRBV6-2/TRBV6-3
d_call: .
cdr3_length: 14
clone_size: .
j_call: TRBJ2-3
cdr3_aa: CASSYASGSHTQYF
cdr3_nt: TGTGCCAGCAGTTACGCTTCTGGGTCGCACACGCAGTATTTT

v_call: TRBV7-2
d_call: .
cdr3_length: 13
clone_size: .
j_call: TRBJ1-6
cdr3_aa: CASSLGLQSPLHF
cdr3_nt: TGTGCCAGCAGCTTAGGTTTGCAGTCACCCCTCCACTTT

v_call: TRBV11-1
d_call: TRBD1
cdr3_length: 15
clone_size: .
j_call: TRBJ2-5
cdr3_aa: CASSSPDRGQETQYF
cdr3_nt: TGTGCCAGCAGCTCCCCGGACAGGGGCCAAGAGACCCAGTACTTC

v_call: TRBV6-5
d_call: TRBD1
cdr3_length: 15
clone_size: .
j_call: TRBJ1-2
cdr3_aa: CASRQQGAFFYGYTF
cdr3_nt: TGTGCCAGCAGACAACAGGGGGCGTTTTTCTATGGCTACACCTTC

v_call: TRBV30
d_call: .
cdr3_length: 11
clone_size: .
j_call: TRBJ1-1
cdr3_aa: CAWSGVAEAFF
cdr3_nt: TGTGCCTGGAGTGGGGTCGCTGAAGCTTTCTTT

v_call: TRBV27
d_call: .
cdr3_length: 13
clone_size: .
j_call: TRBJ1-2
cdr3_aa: CASPLGRHYGYTF
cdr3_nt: TGTGCCAGCCCCCTGGGACGGCACTATGGCTACACCTTC

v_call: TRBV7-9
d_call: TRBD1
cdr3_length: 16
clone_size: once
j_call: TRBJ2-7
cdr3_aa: CASTKGPRQGSYEQYF
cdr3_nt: TGTGCCAGCACCAAAGGCCCCCGACAGGGTTCCTACGAGCAGTACTTC

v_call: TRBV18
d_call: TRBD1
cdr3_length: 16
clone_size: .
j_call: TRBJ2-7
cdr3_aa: CASSPRPDRVGNEQYF
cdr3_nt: TGTGCCAGCTCACCCCGACCGGACAGGGTGGGGAACGAGCAGTACTTC

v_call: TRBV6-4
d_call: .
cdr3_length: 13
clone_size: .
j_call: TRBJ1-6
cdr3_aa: CASSALDNSPLHF
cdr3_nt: TGTGCCAGCAGTGCCCTTGATAATTCACCCCTCCACTTT

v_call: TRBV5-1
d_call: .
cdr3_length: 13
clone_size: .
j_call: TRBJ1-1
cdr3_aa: CASKTGSNTEAFF
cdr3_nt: TGCGCCAGCAAGACGGGCAGTAACACTGAAGCTTTCTTT

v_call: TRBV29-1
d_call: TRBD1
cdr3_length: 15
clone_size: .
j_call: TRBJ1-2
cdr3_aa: CSVEPPEQGVGGYTF
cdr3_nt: TGCAGCGTTGAGCCTCCGGAACAGGGGGTTGGAGGCTACACCTTC

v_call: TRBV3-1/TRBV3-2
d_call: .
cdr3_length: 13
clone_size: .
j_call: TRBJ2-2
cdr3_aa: CASSQGWTGELFF
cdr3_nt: TGTGCCAGCAGCCAAGGTTGGACCGGGGAGCTGTTTTTT

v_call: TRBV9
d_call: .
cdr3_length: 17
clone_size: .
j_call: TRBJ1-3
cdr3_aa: CASSVGAGTNSGNTIYF
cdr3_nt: TGTGCCAGCAGCGTAGGCGCCGGGACAAACTCTGGAAACACCATATATTTT

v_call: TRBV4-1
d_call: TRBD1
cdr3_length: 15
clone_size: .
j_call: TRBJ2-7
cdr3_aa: CASSQDTGGPYEQYF
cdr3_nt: TGCGCCAGCAGCCAAGATACAGGGGGCCCCTACGAGCAGTATTTC

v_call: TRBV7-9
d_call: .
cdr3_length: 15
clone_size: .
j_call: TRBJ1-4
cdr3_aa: CASSFPRAVNEKLFF
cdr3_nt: TGTGCCAGCAGCTTCCCCAGGGCGGTTAATGAAAAACTGTTTTTT

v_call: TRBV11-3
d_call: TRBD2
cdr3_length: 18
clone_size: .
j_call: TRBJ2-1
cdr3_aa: CASSLGLIAGGKNNEQFF
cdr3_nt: TGTGCCAGCAGCTTAGGATTGATAGCGGGGGGGAAAAACAATGAGCAGTTCTTC